This TCR beta chain came from a study of cytomegalovirus exposure and HLA in healthy donors. V lost 1 base to trimming and J lost 4 bases; unmatched junction nucleotides: 8. Germline values: CDR1 MGHDK, CDR2 SYGVNS. This CDR3 is 16 amino acids long. Produced via immunoSEQ multiplex PCR; TCRdb's table is partial and in-frame only. The table lists about 240,000 clones, 70% to 90% of them singletons. General study results and limits: TCR clusters originating in the first cohort tended to co-occur in the 100 to 150 validation repertoires, according to a later analysis.

Comments on this clone: The antigen remains unidentified.

The sequencing sample was made of PBMCs. The TCR sequence derives from a woman in her thirties in good health and CMV-seropositive. The chain links TRBV25-1 to TRBJ2-3; TRBD2 agrees at 7 bases. The CDR3 bases are TGTGCCAGCAGTGAATGGGGCGGGAGAGTCCCAGATACGCAGTATTTT. Amino acids: CASSEWGGRVPDTQYF.